Given below is one T cell receptor (beta chain) in context. Its antigen target is currently unknown. Per-base qualities were not stored, and no clone one base away is much larger. The sample is drawn from a study of blood T cell repertoires in COVID-19 (dated by TCRdb to the early 2020s). As for the study more broadly: Samples covering the acute and convalescent phases of COVID-19 were provided by collaborators in the United States, Italy and Spain. The material from the prospective study consisted of cDNA or gDNA derived from T cells, B-cell-depleted T cells, or PBMCs. Subjects who had been exposed to COVID-19, were actively infected with it, or had recovered from it provided the deeply sampled blood TCRbeta repertoires that made up the dataset. The repertoires were made available in a free public database intended to serve as a resource for research on the immune response to SARS-CoV-2. The samples were drawn from the first 160 participants of the ongoing ImmuneRACE study and from 950 to 1,500 subjects provided by 6 global collaborators. The sample metadata nearly always contained a de-identified subject ID, COVID-19 status, age in years and sex. Where available, HLA class I and class II types were taken from metadata supplied by the sample provider and were not determined by assay-based typing. Broader findings and caveats from the paper: The amount of clinical and demographic metadata varied by source and participant and was provided uncurated.

At the junction V is shortened by 4 bases and J by 5 bases; bases outside the gene matches: 14. Measured from the cysteine to the phenylalanine, the CDR3 is 17 residues long. Only CDR3 DNA remains: 51 bases, in frame from the first base. CDR1 and CDR2, per the germline V gene (reference sequence), are LNHDA and SQIVND. The collaborating institutions used their own protocols to collect whole blood in K2EDTA tubes. For TCRbeta analysis, collaborators shipped samples as frozen whole blood, isolated PBMCs, or DNA extracted from either of those sample types. TCRbeta CDR3 regions were amplified from genomic DNA using the immunoSEQ Assay, a bias-controlled multiplex PCR. For the original study's pipeline: Nucleated cell counts per sample were estimated from amplification of reference gene primers within the assay. To quantify the absolute abundance of each unique TCRbeta CDR3 rearrangement, sequence reads were collapsed and filtered. For each sample, productive Simpson clonality was calculated by taking the square root of Simpson's diversity index across productive rearrangements. TCRdb retrieved this table from immuneACCESS and kept in-frame rearrangements only. Not all clones are present; in checked studies, unresolved V genes account for under half, and no reason is known for the remainder. From that table come the V and J calls and clone size; the DNA was used to work out D and trimming. Within this sample are 35,000 to 45,000 clones, with about 86% of them counted one time only. Roughly three fifths of the sample is in the top ten clones.

The specimen was peripheral blood. This TCR was sampled from a man in his 70s with acute or convalescent COVID-19. The sequence is built from TRBV19 and TRBJ1-5; 7 bases in the junction line up with TRBD1. The bases are TGTGCCAGTAGTAAACATCCCGCCAGGGACAGATATCAGCCCCAGCATTTT. This codes for CASSKHPARDRYQPQHF.